This T cell receptor (beta chain) appears in the sequencing data of a study of CD8 T cells in ankylosing spondylitis. TCRdb reprocessed the 5' RACE reads via MiXCR and lists one record per CDR3 protein. The table has around 130,000 distinct CDR3 sequences, roughly 6.6% seen once. There are many counts of this clonotype. The CDR3 spans 16 residues. The ends lost 0 bases at V and 1 base at J; junction bases unmatched: 3. Germline V gene data show CDR1 as SGDLS and CDR2 as YYNGEE. The TCR was taken from a male donor with ankylosing spondylitis or in good health (not recorded which). The sample taken for sequencing was blood, either unsorted or a sorted T cell fraction (not recorded which). The rearrangement joins TRBV9 to TRBJ2-3, with TRBD1 identical over 9 bases. The CDR3 DNA sequence: TGTGCCAGCAGCGTAGGAAGGGACAGGGGCACAGATACGCAGTATTTT. It yields the protein CASSVGRDRGTDTQYF.